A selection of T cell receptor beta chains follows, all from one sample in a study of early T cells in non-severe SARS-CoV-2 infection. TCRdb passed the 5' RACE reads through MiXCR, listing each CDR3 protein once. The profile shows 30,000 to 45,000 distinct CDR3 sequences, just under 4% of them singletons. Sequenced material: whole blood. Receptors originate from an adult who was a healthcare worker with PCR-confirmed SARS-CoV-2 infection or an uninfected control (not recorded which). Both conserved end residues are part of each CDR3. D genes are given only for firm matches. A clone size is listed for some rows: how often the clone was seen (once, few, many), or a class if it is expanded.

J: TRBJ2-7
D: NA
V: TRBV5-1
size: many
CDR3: CASSWGLIWYF
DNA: TGCGCCAGCAGCTGGGGGTTAATATGGTACTTC

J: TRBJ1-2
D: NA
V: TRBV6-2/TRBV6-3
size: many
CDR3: CASSADSYGYTF
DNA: TGTGCCAGCAGTGCGGATTCCTATGGCTACACCTTC

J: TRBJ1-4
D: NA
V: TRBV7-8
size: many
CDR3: CASSFSTATNEKLFF
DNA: TGTGCCAGCAGCTTCTCCACAGCAACTAATGAAAAACTGTTTTTT

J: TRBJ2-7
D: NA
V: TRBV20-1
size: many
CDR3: CSARDKLVQHSASYEQYF
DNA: TGCAGTGCTAGAGATAAGTTGGTCCAACACTCGGCTTCCTACGAGCAGTACTTC

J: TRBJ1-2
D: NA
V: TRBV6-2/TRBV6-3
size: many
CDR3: CASSSTPIQRGYTF
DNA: TGTGCCAGCAGTTCCACCCCAATCCAACGGGGCTACACCTTC

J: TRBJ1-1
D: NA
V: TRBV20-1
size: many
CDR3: CSASGRANTEAFF
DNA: TGCAGTGCCTCAGGGCGGGCGAACACTGAAGCTTTCTTT

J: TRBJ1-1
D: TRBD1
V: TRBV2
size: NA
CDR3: CASTQGEGTEAFF
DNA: TGTGCCAGCACACAGGGGGAGGGCACTGAAGCTTTCTTT

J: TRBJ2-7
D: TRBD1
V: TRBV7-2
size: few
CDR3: CASSLLGQGPYEQYF
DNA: TGTGCCAGCAGCCTCCTCGGACAGGGCCCCTACGAGCAGTACTTC

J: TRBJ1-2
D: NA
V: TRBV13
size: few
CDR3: CASSLEGGRVGYTF
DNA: TGTGCCAGCAGCTTGGAGGGCGGCCGAGTAGGCTACACCTTC

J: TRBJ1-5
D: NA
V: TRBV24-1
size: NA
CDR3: CATYFTGTNQPQHF
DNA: TGTGCCACCTATTTTACAGGGACGAATCAGCCCCAGCATTTT

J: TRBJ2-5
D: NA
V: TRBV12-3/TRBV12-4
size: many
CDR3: CASSFTLGETQYF
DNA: TGTGCCAGCAGTTTCACCCTCGGGGAGACCCAGTACTTC

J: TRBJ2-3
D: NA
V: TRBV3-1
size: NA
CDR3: CASSQRTAHRQDTQYF
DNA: TGTGCCAGCAGCCAACGAACAGCTCACCGGCAAGATACGCAGTATTTT

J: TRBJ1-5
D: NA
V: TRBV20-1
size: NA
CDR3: CSARTGWTQPQHF
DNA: TGCAGTGCTAGAACTGGGTGGACACAGCCCCAGCATTTT

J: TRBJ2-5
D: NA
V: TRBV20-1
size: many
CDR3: CSVGGSVEETQYF
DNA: TGCAGTGTCGGGGGAAGTGTTGAAGAGACCCAGTACTTC

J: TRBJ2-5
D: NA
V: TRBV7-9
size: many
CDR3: CASSLARSDGDQETQYF
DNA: TGTGCCAGCAGCTTAGCTCGGTCGGACGGAGATCAAGAGACCCAGTACTTC

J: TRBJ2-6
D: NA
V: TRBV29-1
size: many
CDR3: CSVEAASGANVLTF
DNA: TGCAGCGTTGAAGCGGCATCTGGGGCCAACGTCCTGACTTTC

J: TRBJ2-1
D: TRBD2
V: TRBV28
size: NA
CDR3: CASSSSGGYFNEQFF
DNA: TGTGCCAGCAGTTCTAGCGGGGGCTACTTCAATGAGCAGTTCTTC

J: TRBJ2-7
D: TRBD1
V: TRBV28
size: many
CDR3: CASRLRTGEVYEQYF
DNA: TGTGCCAGCAGGCTAAGGACAGGGGAGGTTTACGAGCAGTACTTC

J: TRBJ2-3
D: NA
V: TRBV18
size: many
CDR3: CASSPDYSRFATQYF
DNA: TGTGCCAGCTCACCCGACTACTCCCGGTTTGCTACGCAGTATTTT

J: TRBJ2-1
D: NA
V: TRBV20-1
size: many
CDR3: CSARDRAGLATNEQFF
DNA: TGCAGTGCTAGAGATAGGGCGGGGCTAGCCACCAATGAGCAGTTCTTC

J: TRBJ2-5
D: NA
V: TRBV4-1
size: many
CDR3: CASSPRTANQETQYF
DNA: TGCGCCAGCAGCCCGCGGACAGCGAACCAAGAGACCCAGTACTTC

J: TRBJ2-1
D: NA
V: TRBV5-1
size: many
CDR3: CASSLGTRYNEQFF
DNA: TGCGCCAGCAGCTTAGGGACGCGATACAATGAGCAGTTCTTC

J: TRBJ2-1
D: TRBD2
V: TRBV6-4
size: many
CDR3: CASRRLAGGYEQFF
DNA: TGTGCCAGCAGGAGACTAGCGGGAGGATATGAGCAGTTCTTC

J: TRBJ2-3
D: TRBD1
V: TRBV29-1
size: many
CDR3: CSVNRGRVTDTQYF
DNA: TGCAGCGTTAACAGGGGGCGCGTAACAGATACGCAGTATTTT

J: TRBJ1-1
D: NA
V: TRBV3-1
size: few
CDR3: CASSPMDRRNTEAFF
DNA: TGTGCCAGCAGCCCTATGGACAGACGGAACACTGAAGCTTTCTTT

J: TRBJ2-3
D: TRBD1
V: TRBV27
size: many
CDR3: CASRSGGANGDTQYF
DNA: TGTGCCAGCAGGTCAGGGGGCGCCAATGGAGATACGCAGTATTTT

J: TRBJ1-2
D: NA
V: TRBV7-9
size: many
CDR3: CASSLAYGLGYTF
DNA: TGTGCCAGCAGCTTAGCGTACGGGCTTGGCTACACCTTC

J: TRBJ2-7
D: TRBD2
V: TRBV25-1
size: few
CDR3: CASSVISGAYEQYF
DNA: TGTGCCAGCAGTGTTATTAGCGGGGCCTACGAGCAGTACTTC

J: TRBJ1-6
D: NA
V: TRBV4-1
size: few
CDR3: CASSHGPPGGYNSPLHF
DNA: TGCGCCAGCAGCCATGGGCCTCCCGGGGGCTATAATTCACCCCTCCACTTT

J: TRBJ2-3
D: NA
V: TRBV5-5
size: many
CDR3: CASSPDGVYTDTQYF
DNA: TGTGCCAGCAGCCCGGACGGAGTTTACACAGATACGCAGTATTTT

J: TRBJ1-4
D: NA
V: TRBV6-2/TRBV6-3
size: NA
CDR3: CASSRWAEESNEKLFF
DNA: TGTGCCAGCAGCCGATGGGCCGAGGAATCTAATGAAAAACTGTTTTTT

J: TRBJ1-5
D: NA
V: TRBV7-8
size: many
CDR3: CAISLGNNQPQHF
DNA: TGTGCCATTAGCCTGGGAAACAATCAGCCCCAGCATTTT

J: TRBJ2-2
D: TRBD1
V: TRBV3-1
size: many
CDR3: CASSHGQGWPGELFF
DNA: TGTGCCAGCAGCCACGGACAGGGATGGCCCGGGGAGCTGTTTTTT

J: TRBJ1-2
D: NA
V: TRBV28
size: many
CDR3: CASSFAALGHYGYTF
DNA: TGTGCCAGCAGCTTTGCCGCCTTAGGTCACTATGGCTACACCTTC

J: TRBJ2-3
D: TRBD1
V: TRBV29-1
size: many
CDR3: CSVRTGLLSTDTQYF
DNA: TGCAGCGTGAGGACAGGGCTGTTAAGCACAGATACGCAGTATTTT

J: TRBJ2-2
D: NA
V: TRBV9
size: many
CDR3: CASSVSSSTGELFF
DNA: TGTGCCAGCAGCGTTTCTAGCAGCACCGGGGAGCTGTTTTTT

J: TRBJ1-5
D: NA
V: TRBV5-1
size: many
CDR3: CASSLGQNSNQPQHF
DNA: TGCGCCAGCAGCTTGGGACAGAATAGTAATCAGCCCCAGCATTTT

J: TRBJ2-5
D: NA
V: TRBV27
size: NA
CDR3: CASSQEVQETQYF
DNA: TGTGCCAGCAGTCAGGAGGTTCAAGAGACCCAGTACTTC

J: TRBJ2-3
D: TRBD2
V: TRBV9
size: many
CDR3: CASSVRPLAGGSDTQYF
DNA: TGTGCCAGCAGCGTAAGACCCCTAGCGGGAGGGTCAGATACGCAGTATTTT

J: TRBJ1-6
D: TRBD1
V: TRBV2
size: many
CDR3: CASSYTGVGNSPLHF
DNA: TGTGCCAGCAGCTACACAGGGGTTGGTAACTCACCCCTCCACTTT

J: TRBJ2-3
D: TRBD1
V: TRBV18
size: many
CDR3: CASSPPIGTGARDTQYF
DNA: TGTGCCAGCTCACCACCCATTGGGACAGGGGCGAGAGATACGCAGTATTTT

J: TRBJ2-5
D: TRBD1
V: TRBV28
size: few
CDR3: CASSPTGGRETQYF
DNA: TGTGCCAGCAGTCCTACAGGGGGCCGAGAGACCCAGTACTTC

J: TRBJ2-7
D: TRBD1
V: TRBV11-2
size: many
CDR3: CASSLSTTGWKNEQYF
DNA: TGTGCCAGCAGCTTATCCACGACAGGGTGGAAGAACGAGCAGTACTTC

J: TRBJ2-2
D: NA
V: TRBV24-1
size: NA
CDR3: CATSGTTNTGELFF
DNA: TGTGCCACGAGCGGGACAACGAACACCGGGGAGCTGTTTTTT

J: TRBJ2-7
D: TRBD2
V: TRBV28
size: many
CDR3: CASSFPRTQPGGGDF
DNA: TGTGCCAGCAGCTTCCCCCGAACCCAACCGGGAGGGGGGGACTTC

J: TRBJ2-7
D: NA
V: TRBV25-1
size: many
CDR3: CASSRGLQGKYEQYF
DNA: TGTGCCAGCAGTAGAGGGTTACAGGGCAAGTACGAGCAGTACTTC

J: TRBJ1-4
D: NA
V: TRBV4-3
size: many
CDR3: CASSHDNADEKLFF
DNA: TGCGCCAGCAGCCACGACAACGCAGATGAAAAACTGTTTTTT

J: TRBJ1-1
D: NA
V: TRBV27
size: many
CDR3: CASSLTPGIPEAFF
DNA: TGTGCCAGCAGTCTAACACCAGGGATTCCTGAAGCTTTCTTT

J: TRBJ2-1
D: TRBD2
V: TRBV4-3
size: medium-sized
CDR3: CASSQTSGRNNEQFF
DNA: TGCGCCAGCAGCCAAACTAGCGGGAGGAACAATGAGCAGTTCTTC

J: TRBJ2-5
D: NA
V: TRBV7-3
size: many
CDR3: CASSLGPEQETQYF
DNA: TGTGCCAGCAGCTTAGGCCCTGAGCAAGAGACCCAGTACTTC

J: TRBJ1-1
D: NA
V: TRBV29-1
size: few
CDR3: CSVVLKTEAFF
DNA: TGCAGCGTTGTCTTGAAAACTGAAGCTTTCTTT

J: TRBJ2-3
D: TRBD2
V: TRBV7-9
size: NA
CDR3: CASSPSGNTDTQYF
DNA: TGTGCCAGCAGCCCTAGCGGGAACACGGATACGCAGTATTTT

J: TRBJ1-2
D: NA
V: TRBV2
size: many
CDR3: CASSLEYGYTF
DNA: TGTGCCAGCAGTCTTGAGTATGGCTACACCTTC

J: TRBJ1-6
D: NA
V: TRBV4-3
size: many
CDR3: CASSQDFSYNSPLHF
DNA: TGCGCCAGCAGCCAAGATTTTTCTTATAATTCACCCCTCCACTTT